The 11 T cell receptor beta chains presented below share a single source sample, sequenced in a study of cytomegalovirus exposure and HLA in healthy donors. 13 Jbeta primers and 60 Vbeta primers were used for the PCR. Profiling relied on immunoSEQ multiplex PCR, and the TCRdb table lists in-frame clones only, not all of them. The table has around 200,000 clones, about four fifths seen once; the top ten hold 4% to 5%. The sample taken for sequencing was PBMCs. The source is a man aged 25-40 years in good health and CMV-seropositive.

A note on this clone: The sample contains more than one DNA sequence encoding this CDR3. The CDR3 is CASSPRLAEETQYF. The CDR3 nucleotides are TGTGCCAGCAGCCCTCGACTAGCGGAAGAGACCCAGTACTTC. The chain joins TRBV7-8 to TRBJ2-5, with 9 nucleotides matching TRBD2. The CDR3 runs 14 residues. The germline gives CDR1 SGHVS, CDR2 FQNEAQ. With V trimmed by 5 bases and J by 3 bases, 4 bases remained unmatched.

V gene TRBV11-2 combines with J gene TRBJ2-3; D is perhaps TRBD2 (5 bases). The CDR3 sequence is 12 residues long. Germline V gene lookup returns CDR1 SGHAT and CDR2 FQNNGV. Trimming took 4 bases from V and 11 from J, leaving 13 bases between them. CDR3 region: CASSSRTHQQYF. As DNA, the CDR3 is TGTGCCAGCAGCTCCCGGACTCACCAGCAGTATTTT.

Turning to this clone: Other nucleotide sequences in the sample specify the same CDR3. The rearrangement uses TRBV4-3 and TRBJ2-7; 10 positions agree with TRBD2. The junction had 2 bases not matched to a gene; V was cut back by 1 base and J by 2 bases. CDR3 length: 15 amino acids. Germline lookup yields CDR1 LGHNA and CDR2 YSLEER. The CDR3 loop is CASSQGTSGTYEQYF. CDR3 coding DNA: TGCGCCAGCAGCCAAGGGACTAGCGGCACCTACGAGCAGTACTTC.

The V and J genes are TRBV6-5 and TRBJ2-7; possible D gene TRBD2, 5 bases. CDR3 length: 15 amino acids. The V and J ends lost 7 bases and 2 bases respectively, with 18 bases between them. The germline gives CDR1 MNHEY, CDR2 SVGAGI. The CDR3: CASNPSVARPYEQYF. CDR3 DNA sequence: TGTGCCAGCAACCCATCAGTAGCGCGACCCTACGAGCAGTACTTC.

This chain connects TRBV29-1 to TRBJ2-5; 9 positions agree with TRBD2. Trimming cost V 5 bases and J 1 base; bases outside gene matches: 5. Germline V gene sequence: CDR1 SQVTM, CDR2 ANQGSEA. The CDR3 loop spans 14 amino acids. DNA of the CDR3: TGCAGCGTTCGGGGACTAGCATTCCAAGAGACCCAGTACTTC. Protein sequence: CSVRGLAFQETQYF.

This chain links TRBV12-5 with TRBJ1-3; D unresolved. Trimming pared 1 base from V and 2 bases from J, leaving 15 bases between. CDR1 and CDR2 from the germline V gene are LGHNT and FRNRAP. The CDR3 loop spans 17 amino acids. The CDR3 bases are TGTGCTAGTGGTTTGGGGTCGGGATTTCTGACTGGAAACACCATATATTTT. Its protein product is CASGLGSGFLTGNTIYF.

The chain links TRBV6-5 to TRBJ1-4; 7 nucleotides match TRBD1. The J segment lost 7 bases and the V segment lost 6 bases, leaving 8 bases of the junction unmatched. Germline CDR1 MNHEY, CDR2 SVGAGI. CDR3 length: 14 amino acids. CDR3 nucleotides: TGTGCCAGCAGCGAGAGACAGGGAGGTGAAAAACTGTTTTTT. This sequence encodes CASSERQGGEKLFF.

CDR3 residues: CASSSRGYAGQQETQYF. The CDR3 region has the DNA TGTGCCAGCAGTTCCCGGGGTTACGCGGGACAGCAAGAGACCCAGTACTTC. The chain recombines TRBV27 with TRBJ2-5; D perhaps matches TRBD1 (7 bases). The CDR3 sequence is 17 residues long. CDR1 is MNHEY, CDR2 SMNVEV, per germline (reference sequence). Trimming left V 4 bases short and J 2 bases short, with 20 bases between.

The rearrangement uses TRBV5-1 and TRBJ2-1; 8 nucleotides agree with TRBD2. Germline values: CDR1 SGHRS, CDR2 YFSETQ. V dropped 0 bases and J dropped 4; count of bases not matched to a gene: 6. The CDR3 contains 16 residues. The CDR3, as DNA: TGCGCCAGCAGCTTGGATTCAGCGGGGGCGTACAATGAGCAGTTCTTC. Its protein product is CASSLDSAGAYNEQFF.

The rearrangement joins TRBV14 to TRBJ1-2; D might be TRBD1 (6 bases). V was pared by 3 bases and J by 4 bases, with 9 bases between. The CDR3 length is 13 residues. Germline CDR1 and CDR2: SGHDN and FVKESK. The CDR3 reads CASSQGHGYGYTF. Here the CDR3 DNA reads TGTGCCAGCAGCCAGGGACATGGCTATGGCTACACCTTC.

The chain carries TRBV25-1 and TRBJ2-1, with D maybe TRBD1 (6 bases). V was shortened by 8 bases and J by 3 bases, with 14 bases between the two germline ends. The CDR3 is made up of 14 amino acids. CDR1 MGHDK and CDR2 SYGVNS come from the germline V gene. The chain's CDR3 is CASSGTLDYNEQFF. The CDR3 DNA reads TGTGCCAGCTCCGGGACATTAGACTACAATGAGCAGTTCTTC.